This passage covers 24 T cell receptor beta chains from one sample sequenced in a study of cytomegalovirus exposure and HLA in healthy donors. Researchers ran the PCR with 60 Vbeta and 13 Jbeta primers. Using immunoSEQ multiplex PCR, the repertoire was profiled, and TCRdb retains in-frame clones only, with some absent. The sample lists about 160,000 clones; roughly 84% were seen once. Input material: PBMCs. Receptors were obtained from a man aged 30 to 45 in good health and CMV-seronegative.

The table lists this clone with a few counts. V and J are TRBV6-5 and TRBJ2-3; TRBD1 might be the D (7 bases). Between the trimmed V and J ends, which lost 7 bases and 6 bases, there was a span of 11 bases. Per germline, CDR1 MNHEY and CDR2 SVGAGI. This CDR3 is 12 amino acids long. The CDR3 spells CASTPGGDTQYF. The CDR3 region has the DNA TGTGCCAGCACTCCAGGGGGGGATACGCAGTATTTT.

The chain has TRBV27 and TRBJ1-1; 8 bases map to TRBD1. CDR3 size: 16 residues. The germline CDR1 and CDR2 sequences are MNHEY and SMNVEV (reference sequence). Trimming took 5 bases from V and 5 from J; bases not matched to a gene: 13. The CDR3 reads CASSETGQGVKTEAFF. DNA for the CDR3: TGTGCCAGCAGTGAGACTGGACAGGGAGTTAAGACTGAAGCTTTCTTT.

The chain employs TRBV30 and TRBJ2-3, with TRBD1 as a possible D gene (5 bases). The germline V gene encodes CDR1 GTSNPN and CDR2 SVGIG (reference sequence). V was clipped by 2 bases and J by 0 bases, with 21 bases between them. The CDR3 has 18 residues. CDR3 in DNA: TGTGCCTGGAGTCGCGCCCTCGGACATCCTACTAGCACAGATACGCAGTATTTT. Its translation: CAWSRALGHPTSTDTQYF.

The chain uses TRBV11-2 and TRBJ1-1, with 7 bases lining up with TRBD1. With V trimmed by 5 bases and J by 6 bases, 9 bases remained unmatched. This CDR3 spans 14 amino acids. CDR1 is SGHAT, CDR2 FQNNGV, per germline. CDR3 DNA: TGTGCCAGCAGCCCGTTGACAGGGTGGGCTGAAGCTTTCTTT. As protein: CASSPLTGWAEAFF.

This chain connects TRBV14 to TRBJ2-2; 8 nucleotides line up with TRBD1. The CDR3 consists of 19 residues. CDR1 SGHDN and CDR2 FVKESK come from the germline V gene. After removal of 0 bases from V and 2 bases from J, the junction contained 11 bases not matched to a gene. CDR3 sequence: CASSQDRRTGRTNTGELFF. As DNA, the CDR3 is TGTGCCAGCAGCCAAGACCGAAGGACAGGGCGCACCAACACCGGGGAGCTGTTTTTT. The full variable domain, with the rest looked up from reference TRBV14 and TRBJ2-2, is EAGVTQFPSHSVIEKGQTVTLRCDPISGHDNLYWYRRVMGKEIKFLLHFVKESKQDESGMPNNRFLAERTGGTYSTLKVQPAELEDSGVYFCASSQDRRTGRTNTGELFFGEGSRLTVL.

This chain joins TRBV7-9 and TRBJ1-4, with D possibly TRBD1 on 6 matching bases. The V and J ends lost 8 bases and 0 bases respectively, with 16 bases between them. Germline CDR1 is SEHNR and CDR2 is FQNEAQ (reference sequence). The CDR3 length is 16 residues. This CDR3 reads CASGGGHPSTNEKLFF. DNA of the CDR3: TGTGCCAGCGGGGGGGGCCACCCCTCAACTAATGAAAAACTGTTTTTT.

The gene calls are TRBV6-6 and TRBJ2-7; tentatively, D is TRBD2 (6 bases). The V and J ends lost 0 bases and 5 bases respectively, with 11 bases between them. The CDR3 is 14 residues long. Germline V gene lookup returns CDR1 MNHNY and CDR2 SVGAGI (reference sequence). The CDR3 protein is CASSYSEGINEQYF. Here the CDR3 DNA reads TGTGCCAGCAGTTACTCGGAGGGGATCAACGAGCAGTACTTC.

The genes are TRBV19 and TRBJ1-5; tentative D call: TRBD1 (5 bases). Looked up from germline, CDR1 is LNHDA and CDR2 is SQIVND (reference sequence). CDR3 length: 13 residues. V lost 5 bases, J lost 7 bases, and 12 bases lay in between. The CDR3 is CASSLEGAQPQHF. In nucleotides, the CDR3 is TGTGCCAGTAGTCTCGAAGGGGCACAGCCCCAGCATTTT.

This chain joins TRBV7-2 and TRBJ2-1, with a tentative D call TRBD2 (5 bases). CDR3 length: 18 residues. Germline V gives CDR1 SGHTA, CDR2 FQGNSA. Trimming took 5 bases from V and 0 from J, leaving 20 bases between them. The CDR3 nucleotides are TGTGCCAGCAGCCCGGGGAGTCTTCTACAACCCTCCTACAATGAGCAGTTCTTC. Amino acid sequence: CASSPGSLLQPSYNEQFF.

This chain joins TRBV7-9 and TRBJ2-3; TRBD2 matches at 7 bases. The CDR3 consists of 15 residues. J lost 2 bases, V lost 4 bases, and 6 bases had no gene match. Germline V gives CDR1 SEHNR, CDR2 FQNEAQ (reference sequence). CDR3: CASSSYGGTTDTQYF. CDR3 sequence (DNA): TGTGCCAGCAGCTCCTACGGGGGGACCACAGATACGCAGTATTTT. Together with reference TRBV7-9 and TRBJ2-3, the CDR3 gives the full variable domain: DTGVSQNPRHKITKRGQNVTFRCDPISEHNRLYWYRQTLGQGPEFLTYFQNEAQLEKSRLLSDRFSAERPKGSFSTLEIQRTEQGDSAMYLCASSSYGGTTDTQYFGPGTRLTVL.

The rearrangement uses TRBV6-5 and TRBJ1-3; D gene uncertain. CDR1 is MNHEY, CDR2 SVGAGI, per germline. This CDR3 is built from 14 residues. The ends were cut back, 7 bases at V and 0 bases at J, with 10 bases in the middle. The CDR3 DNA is TGTGCCAGCAAGCGCTCTAGCTCTGGAAACACCATATATTTT. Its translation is CASKRSSSGNTIYF.

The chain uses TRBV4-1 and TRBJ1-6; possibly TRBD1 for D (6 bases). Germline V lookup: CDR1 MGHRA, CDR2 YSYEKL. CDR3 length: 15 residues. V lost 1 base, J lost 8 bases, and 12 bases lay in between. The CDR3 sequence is CASSQATGSHSPLHF. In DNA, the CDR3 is TGCGCCAGCAGCCAAGCGACAGGTTCTCATTCACCCCTCCACTTT.

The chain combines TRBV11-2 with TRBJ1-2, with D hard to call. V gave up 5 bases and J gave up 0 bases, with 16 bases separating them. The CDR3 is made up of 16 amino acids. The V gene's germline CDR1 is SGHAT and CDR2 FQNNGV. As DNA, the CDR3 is TGTGCCAGCAGCCCCCGGGGTAGTCCGACTAACTATGGCTACACCTTC. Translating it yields CASSPRGSPTNYGYTF. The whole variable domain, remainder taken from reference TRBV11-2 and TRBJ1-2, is EAGVAQSPRYKIIEKRQSVAFWCNPISGHATLYWYQQILGQGPKLLIQFQNNGVVDDSQLPKDRFSAERLKGVDSTLKIQPAKLEDSAVYLCASSPRGSPTNYGYTFGSGTRLTVV.

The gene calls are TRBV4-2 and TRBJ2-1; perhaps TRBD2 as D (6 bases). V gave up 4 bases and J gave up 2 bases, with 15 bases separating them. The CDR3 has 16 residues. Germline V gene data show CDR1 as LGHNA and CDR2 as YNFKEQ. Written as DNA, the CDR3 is TGTGCCAGCAGCCCACTCTTGGGGGGAACCTACAATGAGCAGTTCTTC. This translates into CASSPLLGGTYNEQFF.

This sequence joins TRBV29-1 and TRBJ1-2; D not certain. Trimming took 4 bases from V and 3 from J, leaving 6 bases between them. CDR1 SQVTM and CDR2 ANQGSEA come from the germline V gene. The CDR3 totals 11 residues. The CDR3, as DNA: TGCAGCGTTGCGGCGGACTATGGCTACACCTTC. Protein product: CSVAADYGYTF.

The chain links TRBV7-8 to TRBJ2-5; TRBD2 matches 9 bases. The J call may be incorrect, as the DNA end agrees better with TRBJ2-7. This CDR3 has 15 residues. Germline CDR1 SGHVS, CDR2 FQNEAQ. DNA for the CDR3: TGTGCCAGCAGCTTAGTAGCTAGCGGGATCTACGAGCAGTACTTC. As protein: CASSLVASGIYEQYF.

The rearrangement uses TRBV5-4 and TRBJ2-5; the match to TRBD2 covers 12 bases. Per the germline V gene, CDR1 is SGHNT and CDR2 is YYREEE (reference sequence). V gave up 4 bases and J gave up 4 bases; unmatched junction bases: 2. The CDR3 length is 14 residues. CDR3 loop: CASSVGLAGETQYF. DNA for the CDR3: TGTGCCAGCAGCGTGGGACTAGCGGGAGAGACCCAGTACTTC.

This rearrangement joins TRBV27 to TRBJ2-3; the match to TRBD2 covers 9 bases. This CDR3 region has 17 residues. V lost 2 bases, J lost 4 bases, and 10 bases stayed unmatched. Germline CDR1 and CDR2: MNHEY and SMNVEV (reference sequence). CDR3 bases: TGTGCCAGCAGTTTAAGGGGGCGGGAGGGCCGGGCAGATACGCAGTATTTT. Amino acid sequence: CASSLRGREGRADTQYF.

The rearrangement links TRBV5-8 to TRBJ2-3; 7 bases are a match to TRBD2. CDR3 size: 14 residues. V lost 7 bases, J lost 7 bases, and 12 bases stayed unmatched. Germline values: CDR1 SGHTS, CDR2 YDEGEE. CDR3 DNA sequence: TGTGCCAGCCAACCCGGGGTCGGGAGGTATACGCAGTATTTT. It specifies CASQPGVGRYTQYF.

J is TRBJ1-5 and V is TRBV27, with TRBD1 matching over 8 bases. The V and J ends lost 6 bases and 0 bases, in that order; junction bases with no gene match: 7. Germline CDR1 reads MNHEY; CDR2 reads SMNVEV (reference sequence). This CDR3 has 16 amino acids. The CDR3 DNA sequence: TGTGCCAGCAGCAGAACAGGGGGAGGTAGCAATCAGCCCCAGCATTTT. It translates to CASSRTGGGSNQPQHF.

The CDR3 is CASSLPGSREQYF. DNA for the CDR3: TGTGCCAGCAGCTTGCCAGGGTCACGCGAGCAGTACTTC. This rearrangement joins TRBV5-5 to TRBJ2-7, with a possible D match to TRBD1 (5 bases). Trimming took off 1 base at V and 6 bases at J, with 11 bases between the two ends. The CDR3 covers 13 residues. CDR1 and CDR2 (germline): SGHKS, YYEKEE (reference sequence).

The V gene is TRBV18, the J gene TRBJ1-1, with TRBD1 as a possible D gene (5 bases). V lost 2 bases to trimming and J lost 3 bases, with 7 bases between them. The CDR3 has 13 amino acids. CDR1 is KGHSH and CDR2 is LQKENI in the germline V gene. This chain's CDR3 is CASSPGGDTEAFF. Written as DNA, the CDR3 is TGTGCCAGCTCACCAGGGGGGGACACTGAAGCTTTCTTT.

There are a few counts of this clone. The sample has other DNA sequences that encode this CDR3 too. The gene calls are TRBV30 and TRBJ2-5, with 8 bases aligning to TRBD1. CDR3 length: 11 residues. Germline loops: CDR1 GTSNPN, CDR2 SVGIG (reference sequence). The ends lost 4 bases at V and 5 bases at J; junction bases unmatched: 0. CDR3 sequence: CAWTGGETQYF. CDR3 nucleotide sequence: TGTGCCTGGACAGGGGGCGAGACCCAGTACTTC.

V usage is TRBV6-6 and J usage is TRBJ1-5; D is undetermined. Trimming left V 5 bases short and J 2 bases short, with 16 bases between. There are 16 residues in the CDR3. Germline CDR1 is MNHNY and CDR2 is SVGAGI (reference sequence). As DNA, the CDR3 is TGTGCCAGCAGTAGGTTTCGGGTCTTGGGCAATCAGCCCCAGCATTTT. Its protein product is CASSRFRVLGNQPQHF.